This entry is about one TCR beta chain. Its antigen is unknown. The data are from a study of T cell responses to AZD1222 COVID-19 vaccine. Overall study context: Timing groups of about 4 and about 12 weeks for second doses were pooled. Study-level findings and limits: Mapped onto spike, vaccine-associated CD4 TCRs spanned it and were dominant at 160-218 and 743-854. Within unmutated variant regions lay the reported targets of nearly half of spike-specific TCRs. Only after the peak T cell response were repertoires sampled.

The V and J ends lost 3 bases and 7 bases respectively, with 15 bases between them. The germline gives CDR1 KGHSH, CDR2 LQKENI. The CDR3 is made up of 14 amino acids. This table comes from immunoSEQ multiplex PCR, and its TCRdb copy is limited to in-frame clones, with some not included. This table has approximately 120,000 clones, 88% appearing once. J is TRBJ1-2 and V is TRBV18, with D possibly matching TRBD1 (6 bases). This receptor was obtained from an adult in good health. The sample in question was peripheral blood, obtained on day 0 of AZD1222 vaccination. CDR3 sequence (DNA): TGTGCCAGCTCACCCGGTCAGGGGAGGAGTGGCTACACCTTC. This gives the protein CASSPGQGRSGYTF.